The rows below give T cell receptor beta chains drawn from one sample of a study of blood T cell repertoires in COVID-19. The repertoire was sequenced with immunoSEQ multiplex PCR; TCRdb's copy has only in-frame clones and lacks some. The data show over 15,000 clones, roughly nine tenths seen once. The sequenced sample was peripheral blood. The receptors shown here come from a man older than 75 with acute or convalescent COVID-19. Each CDR3 is given with its conserved first and last residue. The D gene is left open where the match is weak.

>TRBV3-1/TRBV3-2|TRBJ2-5|NA
CASSLTQGQGAQYF
>TRBV3-1/TRBV3-2|TRBJ1-4|NA
CASSPQGPINEKLFF
>TRBV12-3/TRBV12-4|TRBJ1-5|NA
CASREGIQPQHF
>TRBV21-1|TRBJ2-2|NA
CASSKERTSGANTGELFF
>TRBV19|TRBJ2-5|NA
CASSILTSRGETQYF
>TRBV27|TRBJ2-7|NA
CASSLGQPISYEQYF
>TRBV3-1/TRBV3-2|TRBJ1-2|NA
CASSQDSGTTNYGYTF
>TRBV30|TRBJ2-3|TRBD1
CAWSEMSQGADTQYF
>TRBV12-3/TRBV12-4|TRBJ1-6|NA
CASSSTNSPLHF
>TRBV30|TRBJ1-2|NA
CAWSPVESHYTF
>TRBV18|TRBJ2-1|TRBD2
CASSLAGVGYNEQFF
>TRBV7-9|TRBJ1-2|TRBD1
CASSTGQSSNYGYTF
>TRBV10-2|TRBJ2-3|NA
CASSHSSSTDTQYF
>TRBV30|TRBJ2-7|TRBD1
CAWSLGTATYEQYF
>TRBV3-1/TRBV3-2|TRBJ1-2|NA
CASSQGRGYGYTF
>TRBV15|TRBJ1-2|TRBD1
CATSPGQGIYGYTF
>TRBV2|TRBJ1-1|NA
CASSDGGIAFF
>TRBV6-5|TRBJ1-1|NA
CASRKKGDLNTEAFF
>TRBV9|TRBJ2-7|TRBD2
CASSPREDGRVYEQYF
>TRBV7-3|TRBJ2-1|TRBD2
CASSPGLAGVGEQFF
>TRBV6-5|TRBJ1-2|TRBD1
CASSTLGQGNYGYTF
>TRBV6-6|TRBJ2-7|NA
CASSYSILARPYEQYF
>TRBV2|TRBJ1-1|NA
CASIPRGLGTEAFF
>TRBV2|TRBJ2-7|NA
CASSDGGASSYEQYF
>TRBV5-4|TRBJ1-2|NA
CASSLEVSYGYTF
>TRBV5-4|TRBJ2-1|TRBD2
CASTPPGLAGGNEQFF